A single sample is the source of the 17 T cell receptor beta chains below, sequenced in a study of T cells in Graves' hyperthyroidism and ophthalmopathy. Amplification of TCR beta CDR3 regions was performed using RNA transcripts as template. HTBI primers drove first-round RT-PCR of the TCR CDR3. TCRdb re-called the multiplex PCR reads through MiXCR, storing one row per CDR3 protein. Of 690,000 or so distinct CDR3 sequences listed, 15% to 20% are singletons. Sequenced material: blood. Every receptor here comes from a woman between 45 and 65 years old with Graves' hyperthyroidism that later progressed to Graves' ophthalmopathy.

This clonotype was observed many times. V usage is TRBV3-1 and J usage is TRBJ1-2; no firm D call. Between the trimmed V and J ends, which lost 1 base and 5 bases, there was a span of 11 bases. The CDR3 consists of 14 residues. The germline gives CDR1 LGHDT, CDR2 YNNKEL (reference sequence). The CDR3: CASSQVDGNYGYTF. The CDR3 bases are TGTGCCAGCAGCCAAGTGGACGGAAATTATGGCTACACCTTC.

This clonotype was found a few times. This chain connects TRBV4-2 to TRBJ1-5; tentatively, D is TRBD1 (5 bases). This CDR3 is 16 amino acids long. Germline V lookup: CDR1 LGHNA, CDR2 YNFKEQ. Trimming took off 0 bases at V and 6 bases at J, with 15 bases between the two ends. CDR3 sequence: CASSQDSAGSGQPQHF. In DNA form, the CDR3 reads TGTGCCAGCAGCCAAGATTCGGCAGGGTCAGGTCAGCCCCAGCATTTT.

This clonotype was recorded at least ten times. The chain recombines TRBV7-8 with TRBJ2-7; 8 nucleotides line up with TRBD2. V lost 1 base and J lost 4; bases outside the gene matches: 3. The CDR3 covers 14 residues. In germline, CDR1 is SGHVS, CDR2 FQNEAQ. CDR3 nucleotides: TGTGCCAGCAGCTTAGTGGTAGCGGGATACGAGCAGTACTTC. It specifies CASSLVVAGYEQYF.

The chain uses TRBV19 and TRBJ2-5; D remains ambiguous. This CDR3 region has 13 residues. The germline gives CDR1 LNHDA, CDR2 SQIVND (reference sequence). Trimming removed 4 bases from V and 3 bases from J, with 9 bases in between. CDR3 amino acids: CASSNRVKETQYF. The CDR3 coding sequence is TGTGCCAGTAGTAACCGGGTGAAAGAGACCCAGTACTTC. Variable domain in full (rest from reference TRBV19 and TRBJ2-5): DGGITQSPKYLFRKEGQNVTLSCEQNLNHDAMYWYRQDPGQGLRLIYYSQIVNDFQKGDIAEGYSVSREKKESFPLTVTSAQKNPTAFYLCASSNRVKETQYFGPGTRLLVL.

There are a few counts of this clonotype. Germline and junction disagree at one end, which may indicate a read error. This rearrangement joins TRBV12-3 or TRBV12-4 to TRBJ1-3; D is uncertain. The CDR3 loop spans 15 amino acids. The CDR3 nucleotides are TGTGCCAGCACCCAATCCGTCTACGCTGGAGACACCATATATTTT. It codes for CASTQSVYAGDTIYF.

This clonotype was detected only once. The gene calls are TRBV5-6 and TRBJ1-1; D remains ambiguous. V dropped 1 base and J dropped 2 bases, with 6 bases sitting between them. The CDR3 is 13 residues long. CDR1 SGHDT and CDR2 YYEEEE come from the germline V gene. The CDR3 DNA is TGTGCCAGCAGCTTGCTTGCAAACACTGAAGCTTTCTTT. Its protein product is CASSLLANTEAFF.

In its sample, this clonotype was seen a few times. The V and J genes are TRBV3-1 and TRBJ1-4, with D unresolved. Germline CDR1 LGHDT, CDR2 YNNKEL (reference sequence). V dropped 0 bases and J dropped 0 bases, with 5 bases sitting between them. The CDR3 has 15 amino acids. DNA of the CDR3: TGTGCCAGCAGCCAAGAAACAACAACTAATGAAAAACTGTTTTTT. It codes for CASSQETTTNEKLFF. The full variable domain, rest sourced from reference TRBV3-1 and TRBJ1-4, is DTAVSQTPKYLVTQMGNDKSIKCEQNLGHDTMYWYKQDSKKFLKIMFSYNNKELIINETVPNRFSPKSPDKAHLNLHINSLELGDSAVYFCASSQETTTNEKLFFGSGTQLSVL.

This clonotype was recorded many times. One end of the junction varies from germline; a read error may be responsible. The chain carries TRBV12-3 or TRBV12-4 and TRBJ1-1; D not certain. CDR3 size: 15 residues. The CDR3 region is CASRLGATVKTEAFF. The CDR3 DNA follows: TGTGCCAGCAGGCTTGGAGCCACGGTGAAAACTGAAGCTTTCTTT.

In its sample, this clonotype was seen a few times. The rearrangement links TRBV9 to TRBJ1-2, with D tentatively TRBD1 (6 bases). CDR1 is SGDLS, CDR2 YYNGEE, per germline. The CDR3 has 16 amino acids. The germline V and J ends were trimmed by 3 bases and 4 bases, with 19 bases remaining between them. The CDR3 sequence: CASSAQAGGALYGYTF. In DNA form, the CDR3 reads TGTGCCAGCAGCGCCCAGGCGGGGGGGGCCCTCTATGGCTACACCTTC.

This clonotype was seen many times. This chain connects TRBV27 to TRBJ1-5; maybe TRBD1 (6 bases). V lost 8 bases to trimming and J lost 1 base, with 18 bases between them. This CDR3 spans 16 amino acids. Germline CDR1 MNHEY, CDR2 SMNVEV (reference sequence). The CDR3 DNA follows: TGTGCCAGCGCCAGCTCGATCGGACAGAGCAATCAGCCCCAGCATTTT. Translating gives CASASSIGQSNQPQHF.

The chain carries TRBV13 and TRBJ1-3; D gene uncertain. In germline, CDR1 is PRHDT, CDR2 FYEKMQ (reference sequence). The V and J ends lost 0 bases and 7 bases respectively, with 4 bases between them. CDR3 length equals 12 residues. CDR3 sequence reads: CASSLGYNTIYF. The CDR3 DNA follows: TGTGCCAGCAGCTTAGGCTATAACACCATATATTTT.

This clonotype was observed at least ten times. The chain recombines TRBV6-5 with TRBJ2-5; a possible D gene is TRBD1 (7 bases). V was shortened by 2 bases and J by 6 bases, with 10 bases between the two germline ends. This CDR3 comprises 13 residues. Germline V gene data show CDR1 as MNHEY and CDR2 as SVGAGI. The CDR3 DNA follows: TGTGCCAGCAGTTACCAGGGGGGACAGACCCAGTACTTC. Translating it yields CASSYQGGQTQYF.

In its sample, this clonotype was seen many times. This chain connects TRBV20-1 to TRBJ2-1, with a tentative D call TRBD2 (7 bases). Germline CDR1 and CDR2: DFQATT and SNEGSKA (reference sequence). This CDR3 comprises 15 residues. V was shortened by 0 bases and J by 10 bases, with 19 bases between the two germline ends. The CDR3 region has the DNA TGCAGTGCTAGAGATCGCGGGCGGGGGCCCTGGGAGCAGTTCTTC. Its translation is CSARDRGRGPWEQFF.

This clonotype has ten or more counts. The chain employs TRBV11-2 and TRBJ2-3; D not resolved. CDR3 length equals 12 residues. V lost 3 bases and J lost 6, with 7 bases in between. CDR1 and CDR2 from the germline V gene are SGHAT and FQNNGV. The chain's CDR3 is CASSFVVDTQYF. The DNA for the CDR3 is TGTGCCAGCAGCTTCGTAGTGGATACGCAGTATTTT.

The chain links TRBV30 to TRBJ1-3; D call uncertain. The germline CDR1 and CDR2 sequences are GTSNPN and SVGIG (reference sequence). The V end was cut by 1 base, the J end by 0 bases, with 7 bases between. This CDR3 comprises 14 residues. CDR3 sequence reads: CAWSEGNSGNTIYF. The CDR3 nucleotides are TGTGCCTGGAGTGAAGGAAACTCTGGAAACACCATATATTTT.

This clonotype was detected a few times. The chain combines TRBV4-2 with TRBJ1-1, with a possible D match to TRBD1 (6 bases). The CDR3 runs to 12 residues. Trimming left V 3 bases short and J 8 bases short, with 10 bases between. Germline V gene data show CDR1 as LGHNA and CDR2 as YNFKEQ. The CDR3 is CASSQRTAEAFF. The CDR3 region has the DNA TGTGCCAGCAGCCAGAGGACAGCCGAAGCTTTCTTT.

This clonotype has just a few counts. J is TRBJ1-1 and V is TRBV19, with 9 bases lining up with TRBD1. The ends lost 4 bases at V and 8 bases at J; junction bases unmatched: 5. This CDR3 is 13 amino acids long. Germline V CDR1 and CDR2: LNHDA, SQIVND (reference sequence). The CDR3, as DNA: TGTGCCAGTAGTACGGACAGGGGCAGAGAAGCTTTCTTT. As protein: CASSTDRGREAFF.